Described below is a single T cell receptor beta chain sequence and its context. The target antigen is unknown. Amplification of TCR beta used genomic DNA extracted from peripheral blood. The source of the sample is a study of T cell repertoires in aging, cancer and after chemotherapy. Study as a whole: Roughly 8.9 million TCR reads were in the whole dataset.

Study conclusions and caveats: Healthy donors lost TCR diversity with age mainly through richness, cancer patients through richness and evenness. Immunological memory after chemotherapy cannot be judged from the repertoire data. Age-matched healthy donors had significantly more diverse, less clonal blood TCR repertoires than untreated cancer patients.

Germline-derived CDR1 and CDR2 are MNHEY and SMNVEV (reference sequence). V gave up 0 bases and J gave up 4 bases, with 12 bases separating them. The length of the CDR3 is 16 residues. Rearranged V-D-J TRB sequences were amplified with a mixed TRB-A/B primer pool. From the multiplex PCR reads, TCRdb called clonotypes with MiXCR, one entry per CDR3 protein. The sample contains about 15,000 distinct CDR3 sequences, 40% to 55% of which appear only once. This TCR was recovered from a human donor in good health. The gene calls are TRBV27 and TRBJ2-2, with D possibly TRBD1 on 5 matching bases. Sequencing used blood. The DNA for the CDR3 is TGTGCCAGCAGTTTATCGTATTTAGGGGCCACCGGGGAGCTGTTTTTT. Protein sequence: CASSLSYLGATGELFF.